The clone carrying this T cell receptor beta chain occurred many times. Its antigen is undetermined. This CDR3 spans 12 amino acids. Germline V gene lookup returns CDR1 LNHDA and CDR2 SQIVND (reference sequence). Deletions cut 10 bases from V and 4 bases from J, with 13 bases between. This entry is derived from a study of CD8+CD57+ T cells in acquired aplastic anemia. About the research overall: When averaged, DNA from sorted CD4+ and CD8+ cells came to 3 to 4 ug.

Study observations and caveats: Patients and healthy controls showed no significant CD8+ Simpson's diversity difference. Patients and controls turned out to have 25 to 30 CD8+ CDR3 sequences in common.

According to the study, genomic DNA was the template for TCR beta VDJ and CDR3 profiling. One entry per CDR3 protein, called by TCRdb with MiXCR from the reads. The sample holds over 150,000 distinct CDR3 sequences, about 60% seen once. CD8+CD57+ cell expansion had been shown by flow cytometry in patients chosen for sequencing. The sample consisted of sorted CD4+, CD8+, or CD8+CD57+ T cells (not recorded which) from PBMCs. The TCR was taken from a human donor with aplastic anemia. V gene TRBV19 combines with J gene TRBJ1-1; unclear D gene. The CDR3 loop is CATQAGSTEAFF. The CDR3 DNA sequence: TGTGCCACCCAGGCGGGGTCCACTGAAGCTTTCTTT.